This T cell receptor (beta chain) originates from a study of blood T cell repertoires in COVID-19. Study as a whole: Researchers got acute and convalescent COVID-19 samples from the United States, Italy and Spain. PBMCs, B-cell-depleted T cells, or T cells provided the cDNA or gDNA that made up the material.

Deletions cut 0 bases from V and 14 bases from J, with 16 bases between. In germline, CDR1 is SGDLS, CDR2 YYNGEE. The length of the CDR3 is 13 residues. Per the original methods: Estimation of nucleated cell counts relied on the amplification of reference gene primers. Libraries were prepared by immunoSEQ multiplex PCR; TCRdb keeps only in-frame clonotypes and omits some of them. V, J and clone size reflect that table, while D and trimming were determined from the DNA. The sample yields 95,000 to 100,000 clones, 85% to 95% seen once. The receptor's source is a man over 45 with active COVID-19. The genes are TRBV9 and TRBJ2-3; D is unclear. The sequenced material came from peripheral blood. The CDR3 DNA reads TGTGCCAGCAGCGTAGGGCCGGCTAGTGGGTGGTATTTT. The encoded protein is CASSVGPASGWYF.